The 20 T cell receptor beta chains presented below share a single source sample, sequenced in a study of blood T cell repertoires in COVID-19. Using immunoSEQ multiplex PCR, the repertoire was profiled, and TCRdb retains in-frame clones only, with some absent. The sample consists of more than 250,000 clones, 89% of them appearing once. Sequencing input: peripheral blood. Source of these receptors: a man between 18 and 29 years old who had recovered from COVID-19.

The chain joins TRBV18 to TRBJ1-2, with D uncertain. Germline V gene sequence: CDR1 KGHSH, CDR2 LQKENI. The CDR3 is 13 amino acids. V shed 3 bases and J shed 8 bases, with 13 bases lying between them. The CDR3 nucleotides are TGTGCCAGCTCACCGGGAAAGGAGGGAGGCTACACCTTC. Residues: CASSPGKEGGYTF.

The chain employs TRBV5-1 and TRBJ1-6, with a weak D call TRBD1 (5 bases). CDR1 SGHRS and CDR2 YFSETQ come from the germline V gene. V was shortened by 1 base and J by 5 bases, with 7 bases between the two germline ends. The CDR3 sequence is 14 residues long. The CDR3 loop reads CASSLRGDNSPLHF. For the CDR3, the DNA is TGCGCCAGCAGCTTGAGGGGCGATAATTCACCCCTCCACTTT.

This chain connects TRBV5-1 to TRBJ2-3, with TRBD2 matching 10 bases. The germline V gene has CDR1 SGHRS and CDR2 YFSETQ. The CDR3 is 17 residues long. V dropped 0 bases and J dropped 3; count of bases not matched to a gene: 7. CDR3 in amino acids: CASSLEASGSTTDTQYF. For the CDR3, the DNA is TGCGCCAGCAGCTTGGAGGCTAGCGGGAGTACTACAGATACGCAGTATTTT.

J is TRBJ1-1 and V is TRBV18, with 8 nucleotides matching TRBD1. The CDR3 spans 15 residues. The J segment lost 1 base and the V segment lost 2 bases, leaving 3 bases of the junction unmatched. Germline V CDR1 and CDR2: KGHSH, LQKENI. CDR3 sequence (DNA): TGTGCCAGCTCACCAAGGACAGGGACGAACACTGAAGCTTTCTTT. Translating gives CASSPRTGTNTEAFF.

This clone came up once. CDR3 region: CASSFTGTKLYDEQFF. DNA of the CDR3: TGTGCCAGCAGCTTCACCGGGACAAAGCTTTACGATGAGCAGTTCTTC. The V and J genes are TRBV11-2 and TRBJ2-1; a possible D gene is TRBD1 (6 bases). The germline V gene has CDR1 SGHAT and CDR2 FQNNGV. This CDR3 comprises 16 residues. Trimming shortened V by 3 bases and J by 8 bases, and 20 bases separated the two germline ends.

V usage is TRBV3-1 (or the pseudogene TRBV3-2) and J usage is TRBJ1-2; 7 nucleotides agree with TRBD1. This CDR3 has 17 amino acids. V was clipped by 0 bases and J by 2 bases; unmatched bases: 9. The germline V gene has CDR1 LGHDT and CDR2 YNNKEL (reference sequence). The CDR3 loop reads CASSQEVGNRGNYGYTF. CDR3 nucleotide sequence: TGTGCCAGCAGCCAAGAGGTCGGGAACAGGGGAAACTATGGCTACACCTTC.

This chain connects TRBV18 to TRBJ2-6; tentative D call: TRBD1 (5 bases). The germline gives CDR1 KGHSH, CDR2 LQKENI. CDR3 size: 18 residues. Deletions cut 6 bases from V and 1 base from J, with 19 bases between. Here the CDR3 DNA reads TGTGCCAGCTCCCCCGTGATGGGCAGGGAATCTGGGGCCAACGTCCTGACTTTC. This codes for CASSPVMGRESGANVLTF.

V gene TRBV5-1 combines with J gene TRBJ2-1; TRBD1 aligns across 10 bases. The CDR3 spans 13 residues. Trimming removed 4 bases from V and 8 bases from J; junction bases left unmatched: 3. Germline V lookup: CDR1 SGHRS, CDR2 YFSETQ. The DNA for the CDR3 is TGCGCCAGCAGCCGGGACAGGGGCTATGAGCAGTTCTTC. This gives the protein CASSRDRGYEQFF.

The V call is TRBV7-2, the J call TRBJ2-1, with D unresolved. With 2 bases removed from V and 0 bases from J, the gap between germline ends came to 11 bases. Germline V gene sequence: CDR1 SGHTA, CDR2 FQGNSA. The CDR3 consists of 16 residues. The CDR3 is CASSLRYPSSYNEQFF. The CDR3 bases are TGTGCCAGCAGCTTAAGGTACCCTAGCTCCTACAATGAGCAGTTCTTC.

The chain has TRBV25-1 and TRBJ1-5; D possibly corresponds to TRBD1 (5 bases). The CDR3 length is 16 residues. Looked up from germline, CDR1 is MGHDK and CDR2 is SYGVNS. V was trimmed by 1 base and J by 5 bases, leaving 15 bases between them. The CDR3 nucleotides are TGTGCCAGCAGTGAATGGGGCGCCGTTGGGGATCAGCCCCAGCATTTT. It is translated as CASSEWGAVGDQPQHF.

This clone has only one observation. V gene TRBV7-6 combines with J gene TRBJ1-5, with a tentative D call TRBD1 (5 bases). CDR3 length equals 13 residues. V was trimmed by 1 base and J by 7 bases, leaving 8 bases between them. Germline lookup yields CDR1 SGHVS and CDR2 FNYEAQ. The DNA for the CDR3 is TGTGCCAGCAGCTTAGAGCAGGGCCAGCCCCAGCATTTT. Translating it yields CASSLEQGQPQHF.

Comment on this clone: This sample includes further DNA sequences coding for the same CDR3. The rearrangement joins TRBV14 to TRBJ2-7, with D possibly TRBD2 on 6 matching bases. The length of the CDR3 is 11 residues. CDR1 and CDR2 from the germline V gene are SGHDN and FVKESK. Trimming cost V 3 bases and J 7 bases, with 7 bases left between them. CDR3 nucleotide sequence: TGTGCCAGCAGCCAGGGGGGAGAGCAGTACTTC. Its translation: CASSQGGEQYF.

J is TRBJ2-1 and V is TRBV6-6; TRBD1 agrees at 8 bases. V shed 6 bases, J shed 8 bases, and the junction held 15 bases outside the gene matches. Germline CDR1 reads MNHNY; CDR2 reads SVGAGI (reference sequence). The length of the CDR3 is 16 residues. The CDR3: CASSSTGTGRIDEQFF. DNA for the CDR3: TGTGCCAGCAGCTCCACCGGGACAGGACGAATCGATGAGCAGTTCTTC.

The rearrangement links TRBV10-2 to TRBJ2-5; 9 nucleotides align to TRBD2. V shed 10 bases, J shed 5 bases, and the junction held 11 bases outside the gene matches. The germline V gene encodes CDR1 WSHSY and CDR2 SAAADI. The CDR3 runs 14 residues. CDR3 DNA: TGCGCCACCAAGACGGCGGGGGGGGCGGAGACCCAGTACTTC. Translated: CATKTAGGAETQYF.

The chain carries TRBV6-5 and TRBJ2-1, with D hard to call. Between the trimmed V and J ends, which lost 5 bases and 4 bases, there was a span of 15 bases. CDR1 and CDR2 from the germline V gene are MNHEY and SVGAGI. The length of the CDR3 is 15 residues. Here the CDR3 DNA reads TGTGCCAGCAGTCCCGCACAGACGCAATACAATGAGCAGTTCTTC. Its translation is CASSPAQTQYNEQFF.

The CDR3 region is CASSQEAGDSSYEQYF. Written as DNA, the CDR3 is TGTGCCAGCAGCCAGGAAGCAGGGGATAGCTCCTACGAGCAGTACTTC. The genes are TRBV4-2 and TRBJ2-7; a possible D gene is TRBD1 (6 bases). This CDR3 is 16 amino acids long. Germline loops: CDR1 LGHNA, CDR2 YNFKEQ. V was clipped by 3 bases and J by 0 bases, with 15 bases between them.

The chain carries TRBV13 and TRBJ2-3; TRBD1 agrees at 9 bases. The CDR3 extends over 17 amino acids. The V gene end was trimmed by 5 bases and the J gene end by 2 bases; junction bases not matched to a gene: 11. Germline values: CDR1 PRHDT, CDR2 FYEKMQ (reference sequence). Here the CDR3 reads CASSRRWGDRATDTQYF. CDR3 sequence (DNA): TGTGCCAGCAGCCGCCGTTGGGGGGACAGGGCCACAGATACGCAGTATTTT.

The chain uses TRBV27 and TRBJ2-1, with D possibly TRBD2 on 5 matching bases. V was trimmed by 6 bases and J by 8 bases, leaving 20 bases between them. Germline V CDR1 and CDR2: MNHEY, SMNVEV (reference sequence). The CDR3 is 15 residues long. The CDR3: CASRSGLTRVHEQFF. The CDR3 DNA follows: TGTGCCAGCAGATCCGGACTGACGAGGGTCCATGAGCAGTTCTTC.

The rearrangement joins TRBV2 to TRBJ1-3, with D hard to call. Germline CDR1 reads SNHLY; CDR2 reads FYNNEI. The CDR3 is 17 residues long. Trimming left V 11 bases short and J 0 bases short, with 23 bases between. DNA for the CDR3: TGTGCCGGTGAGCTGAGAGACAAGGATGTCTCTGGAAACACCATATATTTT. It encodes CAGELRDKDVSGNTIYF.

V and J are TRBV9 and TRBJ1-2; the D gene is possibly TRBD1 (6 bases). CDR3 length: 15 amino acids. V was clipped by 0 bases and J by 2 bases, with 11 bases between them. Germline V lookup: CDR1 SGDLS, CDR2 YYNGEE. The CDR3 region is CASSVEGGPNYGYTF. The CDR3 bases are TGTGCCAGCAGCGTAGAAGGGGGACCCAACTATGGCTACACCTTC.